Listed here is a single T cell receptor beta chain. The CDR3 totals 12 residues. V was pared by 5 bases and J by 2 bases, with 3 bases between. CDR1 LNHDA and CDR2 SQIVND come from the germline V gene (reference sequence). Produced via immunoSEQ multiplex PCR; TCRdb's table is partial and in-frame only. The repertoire holds over 30,000 clones, with around 90% as singletons. This record comes from a study of OX40 agonist ivuxolimab in advanced cancers. The chain has TRBV19 and TRBJ2-2; D is uncertain. The receptor comes from an adult with an advanced solid tumor such as melanoma, head and neck, liver or kidney cancer. Specimen: CD4+ or CD8+ T cells sorted from blood, collected in a trial of the OX40 agonist ivuxolimab. CDR3 nucleotide sequence: TGTGCCAGTAGTGAAAACACCGGGGAGCTGTTTTTT. Translated: CASSENTGELFF. Supplemented by reference TRBV19 and TRBJ2-2, the full variable domain reads DGGITQSPKYLFRKEGQNVTLSCEQNLNHDAMYWYRQDPGQGLRLIYYSQIVNDFQKGDIAEGYSVSREKKESFPLTVTSAQKNPTAFYLCASSENTGELFFGEGSRLTVL.